Following are 27 T cell receptor beta chains from one sample sequenced in a study of control samples from healthy donors and cancer patients. Sequenced by immunoSEQ multiplex PCR; TCRdb stores in-frame clones only, minus some. The sample holds about 120,000 clones; around 92% are singletons and the top ten take less than 0.65%. Sequenced sample: PBMCs. The receptors stem from an elderly man with head and neck cancer.

The V gene is TRBV15, the J gene TRBJ2-7, with 8 nucleotides matching TRBD2. The trim removed 4 bases at V and 8 bases at J, leaving 4 bases unmatched. Per the germline V gene, CDR1 is LNHNV and CDR2 is YYDKDF (reference sequence). The CDR3 loop spans 12 amino acids. This CDR3 reads CATSTLAGKQYF. Here the CDR3 DNA reads TGTGCCACCAGCACTTTAGCGGGGAAGCAGTACTTC.

The V and J genes are TRBV19 and TRBJ2-1; D is possibly TRBD1 (6 bases). This CDR3 has 14 amino acids. CDR1 LNHDA and CDR2 SQIVND come from the germline V gene (reference sequence). V dropped 4 bases and J dropped 3 bases, with 10 bases sitting between them. The DNA for the CDR3 is TGTGCCAGTAGTAGGGGGCCTGACTACAATGAGCAGTTCTTC. It is translated as CASSRGPDYNEQFF.

The rearrangement links TRBV29-1 to TRBJ1-1, with TRBD1 as a possible D gene (6 bases). Germline assignment: CDR1 SQVTM and CDR2 ANQGSEA. The CDR3 length is 13 residues. V lost 2 bases and J lost 4, with 11 bases in between. The CDR3 loop is CSVERGGGTEAFF. CDR3 bases: TGCAGCGTTGAAAGAGGGGGAGGCACTGAAGCTTTCTTT.

V and J are TRBV27 and TRBJ1-2; 10 bases are a match to TRBD1. There are 14 residues in the CDR3. Germline-derived CDR1 and CDR2 are MNHEY and SMNVEV (reference sequence). Germline trimming cut 6 bases from V and 7 bases from J; bases unmatched to any gene: 8. CDR3 bases: TGTGCCAGCAGCCCGGGACAGGGGAGAGGTGGCTACACCTTC. It is translated as CASSPGQGRGGYTF.

This clone has only one observation. V and J are TRBV7-9 and TRBJ1-3; unclear D gene. V shed 0 bases and J shed 4 bases, with 10 bases lying between them. CDR1 and CDR2 from the germline V gene are SEHNR and FQNEAQ (reference sequence). The CDR3 is 15 amino acids. The CDR3 reads CASSLAGFDGNTIYF. As DNA, the CDR3 is TGTGCCAGCAGCTTAGCGGGCTTTGACGGAAACACCATATATTTT.

The rearrangement links TRBV7-9 to TRBJ2-3; 11 bases agree with TRBD1. From germline, CDR1 is SEHNR and CDR2 FQNEAQ (reference sequence). With 4 bases clipped from V and 2 bases from J, the junction kept 8 bases outside the gene matches. The CDR3 sequence is 17 residues long. The CDR3 nucleotides are TGTGCCAGCAGCTCCTGGACAGGGGGCGCGGACACAGATACGCAGTATTTT. This encodes CASSSWTGGADTDTQYF.

The V call is TRBV15, the J call TRBJ2-7; a possible D gene is TRBD1 (5 bases). The CDR3 has 18 amino acids. V was pared by 4 bases and J by 3 bases, with 25 bases between. Looked up from germline, CDR1 is LNHNV and CDR2 is YYDKDF (reference sequence). As DNA, the CDR3 is TGTGCCACCAGCAAAATGGACACCTTACTCCGGCGGAACTACGAGCAGTACTTC. Translated: CATSKMDTLLRRNYEQYF.

The chain couples TRBV15 to TRBJ2-3; 8 bases are a match to TRBD1. Looked up from germline, CDR1 is LNHNV and CDR2 is YYDKDF (reference sequence). This CDR3 is 16 amino acids long. The V and J ends lost 1 base and 2 bases, in that order; junction bases with no gene match: 5. In DNA, the CDR3 is TGTGCCACCAGCAGAGGGGGCCAGGGGGCCACAGATACGCAGTATTTT. It yields the protein CATSRGGQGATDTQYF.

The chain's CDR3 is CAISEGAGWGNEQFF. The CDR3 DNA is TGTGCCATCAGTGAAGGTGCCGGTTGGGGGAATGAGCAGTTCTTC. This sequence joins TRBV10-3 and TRBJ2-1; perhaps D is TRBD1 or TRBD2 (5 bases each). CDR3 length: 15 amino acids. V was clipped by 3 bases and J by 7 bases, with 16 bases between them. Germline V gene lookup returns CDR1 ENHRY and CDR2 SYGVKD.

The CDR3 DNA reads TGCAGCGTTGTTAGGGGGCAAGAGACCCAGTACTTC. Translation gives CSVVRGQETQYF. The chain combines TRBV29-1 with TRBJ2-5; weak D call: TRBD1 (6 bases). Trimming cost V 4 bases and J 2 bases, with 8 bases left between them. CDR1 is SQVTM and CDR2 is ANQGSEA in the germline V gene. The CDR3 runs to 12 residues.

This clone occurred a few times. The rearrangement joins TRBV4-1 to TRBJ1-6; no clear D. Germline loops: CDR1 MGHRA, CDR2 YSYEKL. V was clipped by 0 bases and J by 14 bases, with 5 bases between them. CDR3 length: 11 amino acids. The CDR3 coding sequence is TGCGCCAGCAGCCAAGATAGAACCCTCCACTTT. Translating it yields CASSQDRTLHF.

The chain has TRBV9 and TRBJ2-1, with 7 bases matching TRBD2. This CDR3 is 15 amino acids long. Germline trimming cut 0 bases from V and 6 bases from J; bases unmatched to any gene: 6. Germline V gene sequence: CDR1 SGDLS, CDR2 YYNGEE. As DNA, the CDR3 is TGTGCCAGCAGCGTAGGGCTAGCGGTATCCAATGAGCAGTTCTTC. Translated: CASSVGLAVSNEQFF.

The CDR3 here is CASSSSGGAGETQYF. As DNA, the CDR3 is TGTGCCAGCAGTTCTAGCGGGGGGGCCGGGGAGACCCAGTACTTC. This chain uses TRBV6-5 with TRBJ2-5; 12 nucleotides align to TRBD2. The ends lost 4 bases at V and 5 bases at J; junction bases unmatched: 5. CDR1 MNHEY and CDR2 SVGAGI come from the germline V gene. The CDR3 extends over 15 amino acids.

The chain employs TRBV4-1 and TRBJ1-1; TRBD1 agrees at 8 bases. Per the germline V gene, CDR1 is MGHRA and CDR2 is YSYEKL. This CDR3 comprises 16 residues. With 4 bases clipped from V and 4 bases from J, the junction kept 11 bases outside the gene matches. Here the CDR3 DNA reads TGCGCCAGCAGCCGCCTACCCGGACAGGGTGGCACTGAAGCTTTCTTT. This sequence encodes CASSRLPGQGGTEAFF.

The chain carries TRBV7-8 and TRBJ1-2, with 8 bases lining up with TRBD1. Germline V CDR1 and CDR2: SGHVS, FQNEAQ. V was pared by 5 bases and J by 10 bases, with 9 bases of the junction left unmatched. The CDR3 has 13 amino acids. CDR3 residues: CASSADRGAVYTF. The CDR3 nucleotides are TGTGCCAGCAGCGCTGACAGGGGTGCGGTCTACACCTTC.

J is TRBJ1-6 and V is TRBV6-5, with D possibly matching TRBD1 (6 bases). This CDR3 has 14 residues. V was shortened by 2 bases and J by 5 bases, with 7 bases between the two germline ends. Looked up from germline, CDR1 is MNHEY and CDR2 is SVGAGI. CDR3 nucleotide sequence: TGTGCCAGCAGTTACAGGGGGGATAATTCACCCCTCCACTTT. This codes for CASSYRGDNSPLHF.

In the case of this clone: The sample has other DNA sequences that encode this CDR3 too. CDR3 in amino acids: CASSLDGASTDTQYF. The CDR3 coding sequence is TGCGCCAGCAGCTTGGACGGAGCTAGCACAGATACGCAGTATTTT. The V and J genes are TRBV5-1 and TRBJ2-3; D gene unclear. The CDR3 length is 15 residues. Per the germline V gene, CDR1 is SGHRS and CDR2 is YFSETQ. V was clipped by 0 bases and J by 0 bases, with 8 bases between them. The variable domain in full, completed from reference TRBV5-1 and TRBJ2-3, reads KAGVTQTPRYLIKTRGQQVTLSCSPISGHRSVSWYQQTPGQGLQFLFEYFSETQRNKGNFPGRFSGRQFSNSRSEMNVSTLELGDSALYLCASSLDGASTDTQYFGPGTRLTVL.

V gene TRBV19 combines with J gene TRBJ2-2, with 8 bases that match TRBD2. Trimming removed 6 bases from V and 3 bases from J; junction bases left unmatched: 9. Germline values: CDR1 LNHDA, CDR2 SQIVND (reference sequence). The CDR3 contains 16 residues. The CDR3, as DNA: TGTGCCAGTAGACAACGGGGGGGTGTTGACACCGGGGAGCTGTTTTTT. This encodes CASRQRGGVDTGELFF.

This chain uses TRBV7-9 with TRBJ1-2; D is ambiguous. Germline V lookup: CDR1 SEHNR, CDR2 FQNEAQ (reference sequence). This CDR3 has 13 residues. V was pared by 5 bases and J by 0 bases, with 7 bases between. The CDR3 sequence: CASSPQANYGYTF. CDR3 in DNA: TGTGCCAGCAGCCCACAAGCTAACTATGGCTACACCTTC.

The chain joins TRBV5-4 to TRBJ2-2; 7 bases align to TRBD2. The germline V gene has CDR1 SGHNT and CDR2 YYREEE (reference sequence). This CDR3 region has 15 residues. Trimming cost V 4 bases and J 6 bases; bases outside gene matches: 9. The CDR3 DNA reads TGTGCCAGCAGCCGGGAGGTGGGGGGAGCCGGGGAGCTGTTTTTT. Translation gives CASSREVGGAGELFF.

The chain combines TRBV6-2 or TRBV6-3 with TRBJ2-3; the match to TRBD2 covers 9 bases. The CDR3 extends over 15 amino acids. Germline V gives CDR1 MNHEY, CDR2 SVGEGT. V lost 2 bases to trimming and J lost 4 bases; unmatched junction nucleotides: 4. CDR3 coding DNA: TGTGCCAGCAGTTACGGCGGGGGGGCGGCAGATACGCAGTATTTT. This translates into CASSYGGGAADTQYF.

The chain is built from TRBV5-1 and TRBJ2-3; D may correspond to TRBD1 or TRBD2 (6 bases each). V dropped 0 bases and J dropped 9 bases, with 17 bases sitting between them. The CDR3 spans 15 residues. From germline, CDR1 is SGHRS and CDR2 YFSETQ. The CDR3 coding sequence is TGCGCCAGCAGCTTGGCCGTAACGGGGGCCGGAACGCAGTATTTT. It encodes CASSLAVTGAGTQYF.

The genes are TRBV7-9 and TRBJ1-2; D call uncertain. This CDR3 comprises 15 residues. The germline V and J ends were trimmed by 5 bases and 6 bases, with 19 bases remaining between them. The germline V gene encodes CDR1 SEHNR and CDR2 FQNEAQ (reference sequence). CDR3 sequence reads: CASSPSGGEGHGYTF. CDR3 DNA: TGTGCCAGCAGCCCCTCAGGTGGAGAGGGCCATGGCTACACCTTC.

The chain joins TRBV18 to TRBJ1-1; D is uncertain. The CDR3 is 15 amino acids. Per the germline V gene, CDR1 is KGHSH and CDR2 is LQKENI. The V end was cut by 0 bases, the J end by 1 base, with 9 bases between. The CDR3 region is CASSPPQVRNTEAFF. The CDR3 region has the DNA TGTGCCAGCTCACCACCCCAGGTTCGGAACACTGAAGCTTTCTTT.

The chain combines TRBV6-5 with TRBJ2-3, with 7 bases matching TRBD2. Germline V CDR1 and CDR2: MNHEY, SVGAGI. This CDR3 is built from 15 residues. With 2 bases clipped from V and 3 bases from J, the junction kept 5 bases outside the gene matches. The DNA of the CDR3 is TGTGCCAGCAGTTACCGAGCGGGAAAAACAGATACGCAGTATTTT. Residues: CASSYRAGKTDTQYF.

The genes are TRBV3-1 (or the pseudogene TRBV3-2) and TRBJ2-3; 8 bases are a match to TRBD2. The CDR3 totals 16 residues. Germline V gene sequence: CDR1 LGHDT, CDR2 YNNKEL (reference sequence). V gave up 1 base and J gave up 0 bases; unmatched junction bases: 3. The CDR3 loop is CASSQGLAGSTDTQYF. The CDR3, as DNA: TGTGCCAGCAGCCAAGGGTTAGCGGGGAGCACAGATACGCAGTATTTT.

The rearrangement joins TRBV5-6 to TRBJ2-5; 8 bases map to TRBD2. CDR3 length: 15 residues. Trimming took 1 base from V and 9 from J; bases not matched to a gene: 11. Germline V CDR1 and CDR2: SGHDT, YYEEEE. In nucleotides, the CDR3 is TGTGCCAGCAGCTTGCCCGGGGGGGGCTTTTTGGCCCAGTACTTC. Amino acid sequence: CASSLPGGGFLAQYF.